The entry below describes one T cell receptor beta chain. As yet, its antigen is unknown. V gave up 1 base and J gave up 4 bases, with 11 bases separating them. Germline CDR1 is SQVTM and CDR2 is ANQGSEA. The CDR3 is made up of 13 amino acids. TCRdb re-analysed the RT-PCR reads in MiXCR, keeping a single row per CDR3 protein. The repertoire holds around 200,000 distinct CDR3 sequences, around 15% seen once, with 26% in the top ten. This entry comes from a study of response to subunit inactivated influenza vaccine. Findings and caveats of the study: The study's authors posited that every seasonal influenza vaccination enlists few new T cells.

The chain recombines TRBV29-1 with TRBJ2-7; D is unclear. The receptor's source is a man aged 45 to 65 who received an inactivated influenza vaccine. The sequences come from CD8+ T cells sorted from PBMCs, collected about 5 days after vaccination. The CDR3 loop is CSVEVERTYEQYF. The CDR3 DNA reads as TGCAGCGTTGAAGTAGAGAGGACGTACGAGCAGTACTTC.